The clone carrying this TCR beta chain has a single count. No antigen is known for it. One end of the junction varies from germline; a read error may be responsible. Germline loops: CDR1 SEHNR, CDR2 FQNEAQ (reference sequence). This CDR3 comprises 15 residues. The PCR made use of 60 Vbeta and 13 Jbeta primers. Produced via immunoSEQ multiplex PCR; TCRdb's table is partial and in-frame only. Altogether roughly 100,000 clones are present, about three quarters being singletons, with the ten largest covering over 7.5%. This sample stems from a study of cytomegalovirus exposure and HLA in healthy donors. Study information: Among 350 to 500 genotyped donors, around 80% fell in the Caucasian-associated ancestry cluster. The study, taken as a whole, reports: Overall, approximately 180 TCR beta chains were annotated as cytomegalovirus-associated. Association of a missense DCLRE1C variant with TCR beta V- and J-gene trimming was reported in a later analysis.

V usage is TRBV7-9 and J usage is TRBJ1-2; 10 nucleotides align to TRBD1. The sequenced sample was PBMCs. This sequence originates from a woman aged 40 to 50 in good health and CMV-seropositive. CDR3 DNA sequence: TGTTCCAGCAGTCATGAGGACAGGGGGAATTATGGCTACACCTTC. It codes for CSSSHEDRGNYGYTF.